The rows below give T cell receptor beta chains drawn from one sample of a study of cytotoxic CD8 clonotypes in ibrutinib-treated CLL. Some clones are missing from TCRdb's copy, which holds only in-frame ones; the method was immunoSEQ multiplex PCR. The sample lists roughly 28,000 clones, almost 85% occurring once. Sequenced material: PBMCs, taken after 24 months of ibrutinib treatment. Receptor source: a human donor with chronic lymphocytic leukemia. The CDR3 runs from the conserved cysteine through the conserved F or W. Each record gives: clone size, CDR3 length, D gene, J gene, V gene, CDR3 DNA, CDR3 protein. D genes are given only for firm matches. Clone size appears in some rows only: once, few, many, or a class for an expanded clone.

clone size: NA
CDR3 length: 15
D gene: TRBD1
J gene: TRBJ1-2
V gene: TRBV6-5
CDR3 DNA: TGTGCCAGCAGTTGGGAGCTCGACAGGGGGGTTGGCTACACCTTC
CDR3 protein: CASSWELDRGVGYTF

clone size: NA
CDR3 length: 16
D gene: NA
J gene: TRBJ1-1
V gene: TRBV5-5
CDR3 DNA: TGTGCCAGCAGCGCGGATTTACAGGAGATGAACACTGAAGCTTTCTTT
CDR3 protein: CASSADLQEMNTEAFF

clone size: once
CDR3 length: 15
D gene: NA
J gene: TRBJ2-4
V gene: TRBV7-2
CDR3 DNA: TGTGCCAGCAGCTTAGTTTGGGGTGCCCAAAACATTCAGTACTTC
CDR3 protein: CASSLVWGAQNIQYF

clone size: few
CDR3 length: 18
D gene: TRBD2
J gene: TRBJ2-5
V gene: TRBV5-1
CDR3 DNA: TGCGCCAGCAGCGTAACACCGGGACTAGCGGGCCCCCAAGAGACCCAGTACTTC
CDR3 protein: CASSVTPGLAGPQETQYF

clone size: NA
CDR3 length: 16
D gene: TRBD2
J gene: TRBJ2-5
V gene: TRBV6-5
CDR3 DNA: TGTGCCAGCAGTTACTCAGAATTAGCGGGTCAAGAGACCCAGTACTTC
CDR3 protein: CASSYSELAGQETQYF

clone size: few
CDR3 length: 13
D gene: NA
J gene: TRBJ1-5
V gene: TRBV29-1
CDR3 DNA: TGCAGCGTGTTCATCCCCGGGGTGGGGCCCCAGCATTTT
CDR3 protein: CSVFIPGVGPQHF

clone size: NA
CDR3 length: 15
D gene: NA
J gene: TRBJ1-3
V gene: TRBV5-6
CDR3 DNA: TGTGCCAGCAGCTTCCCAACAGAGTCAGGAAACACCATATATTTT
CDR3 protein: CASSFPTESGNTIYF

clone size: NA
CDR3 length: 14
D gene: NA
J gene: TRBJ2-7
V gene: TRBV19
CDR3 DNA: TGTGCCAGTAGTGAACCTACAGGACCTTACGAGCAGTACTTC
CDR3 protein: CASSEPTGPYEQYF

clone size: NA
CDR3 length: 13
D gene: NA
J gene: TRBJ1-1
V gene: TRBV6-6
CDR3 DNA: TGTGCCAGCCGCGGAGGGGGGAACACTGAAGCTTTCTTT
CDR3 protein: CASRGGGNTEAFF

clone size: NA
CDR3 length: 15
D gene: NA
J gene: TRBJ2-1
V gene: TRBV12-5
CDR3 DNA: TGTGCTAGTGGTTTGGTACTCTTGGAGTACAATGAGCAGTTCTTC
CDR3 protein: CASGLVLLEYNEQFF

clone size: NA
CDR3 length: 14
D gene: TRBD2
J gene: TRBJ2-3
V gene: TRBV29-1
CDR3 DNA: TGCAGCCTTAAACTAGCGGGGGACCCAGATACGCAGTATTTT
CDR3 protein: CSLKLAGDPDTQYF

clone size: once
CDR3 length: 14
D gene: NA
J gene: TRBJ1-1
V gene: TRBV9
CDR3 DNA: TGTGCCAGCAGCGTAGGGGAAGGCTTCGCTGAAGCTTTCTTT
CDR3 protein: CASSVGEGFAEAFF

clone size: NA
CDR3 length: 13
D gene: TRBD1
J gene: TRBJ1-2
V gene: TRBV6-1
CDR3 DNA: TGTGCCAGCAGTGGACAGGGTGTCTATGGCTACACCTTC
CDR3 protein: CASSGQGVYGYTF

clone size: NA
CDR3 length: 16
D gene: NA
J gene: TRBJ2-1
V gene: TRBV7-6
CDR3 DNA: TGTGCCAGCAGCTTAGCAACCGGTTTCCCCGACAATGAGCAGTTCTTC
CDR3 protein: CASSLATGFPDNEQFF

clone size: once
CDR3 length: 16
D gene: NA
J gene: TRBJ2-2
V gene: TRBV2
CDR3 DNA: TGTGCCAGCAGTGAAGGGCACCCCACGAACACCGGGGAGCTGTTTTTT
CDR3 protein: CASSEGHPTNTGELFF

clone size: few
CDR3 length: 16
D gene: TRBD1
J gene: TRBJ2-7
V gene: TRBV27
CDR3 DNA: TGTGCCAGCAGCCCCGACAGGGGGCCCCTCCGATCCGAGCAGTACTTC
CDR3 protein: CASSPDRGPLRSEQYF

clone size: NA
CDR3 length: 13
D gene: NA
J gene: TRBJ2-3
V gene: TRBV6-1
CDR3 DNA: TGTGCCAGCAGCGAGGCCGCCCTTCGTACGCAGTATTTT
CDR3 protein: CASSEAALRTQYF

clone size: NA
CDR3 length: 13
D gene: NA
J gene: TRBJ1-3
V gene: TRBV10-3
CDR3 DNA: TGTGCCATCAGTGATTACACAGGCAACACCATATATTTT
CDR3 protein: CAISDYTGNTIYF

clone size: once
CDR3 length: 16
D gene: NA
J gene: TRBJ2-2
V gene: TRBV19
CDR3 DNA: TGTGCCAGTAGCACCGGGCCCACTATTAACACCGGGGAGCTGTTTTTT
CDR3 protein: CASSTGPTINTGELFF

clone size: NA
CDR3 length: 14
D gene: NA
J gene: TRBJ2-5
V gene: TRBV27
CDR3 DNA: TGTGCCAGCAGTTTCCGGGCGGGAAGAGAGACCCAGTACTTC
CDR3 protein: CASSFRAGRETQYF

clone size: NA
CDR3 length: 13
D gene: NA
J gene: TRBJ1-2
V gene: TRBV10-3
CDR3 DNA: TGTACCATCAGTGACGGACAGCCTCATGGCTACACCTTC
CDR3 protein: CTISDGQPHGYTF

clone size: few
CDR3 length: 15
D gene: TRBD2
J gene: TRBJ2-5
V gene: TRBV19
CDR3 DNA: TGTGCCAGTAGTACCGGGACTAGCGGGGGGCAGACCCAGTACTTC
CDR3 protein: CASSTGTSGGQTQYF

clone size: NA
CDR3 length: 14
D gene: TRBD1
J gene: TRBJ1-1
V gene: TRBV10-3
CDR3 DNA: TGTGCCATCAGTGAAGGACAGGTGAACACTGAAGCTTTCTTT
CDR3 protein: CAISEGQVNTEAFF

clone size: NA
CDR3 length: 13
D gene: NA
J gene: TRBJ1-2
V gene: TRBV7-8
CDR3 DNA: TGTGCCAGCAGCCCCCGAGCTAACTATGGCTACACCTTC
CDR3 protein: CASSPRANYGYTF

clone size: once
CDR3 length: 14
D gene: NA
J gene: TRBJ2-5
V gene: TRBV6-5
CDR3 DNA: TGTGCCAGCAGTTACCACTGGGGACAAGAGACCCAGTACTTC
CDR3 protein: CASSYHWGQETQYF

clone size: few
CDR3 length: 12
D gene: NA
J gene: TRBJ1-6
V gene: TRBV6-6
CDR3 DNA: TGTGCCAGCCGGGTTGGGGACTCACCCCTCCACTTT
CDR3 protein: CASRVGDSPLHF

clone size: NA
CDR3 length: 13
D gene: NA
J gene: TRBJ2-2
V gene: TRBV9
CDR3 DNA: TGTGCCAGCAGCCCCCTGGGTCCCAGGGAGCTGTTTTTT
CDR3 protein: CASSPLGPRELFF

clone size: NA
CDR3 length: 15
D gene: NA
J gene: TRBJ1-3
V gene: TRBV30
CDR3 DNA: TGTGCCTGGAGTGTAGGACTCAGCTCTGGAAACACCATATATTTT
CDR3 protein: CAWSVGLSSGNTIYF

clone size: NA
CDR3 length: 16
D gene: TRBD1
J gene: TRBJ2-3
V gene: TRBV5-1
CDR3 DNA: TGCGCCAGCAGCTTGGTACCGACAGGGGGTGGAGATACGCAGTATTTT
CDR3 protein: CASSLVPTGGGDTQYF

clone size: medium-sized
CDR3 length: 14
D gene: TRBD2
J gene: TRBJ2-4
V gene: TRBV18
CDR3 DNA: TGTGCCAGCTCACCACCGGGACTACCAGCCATTCAGTACTTC
CDR3 protein: CASSPPGLPAIQYF

clone size: NA
CDR3 length: 14
D gene: NA
J gene: TRBJ2-5
V gene: TRBV9
CDR3 DNA: TGTGCCAGCAGCGTGGGCTTTTCGATGGAGACCCAGTACTTC
CDR3 protein: CASSVGFSMETQYF

clone size: NA
CDR3 length: 12
D gene: NA
J gene: TRBJ2-7
V gene: TRBV7-9
CDR3 DNA: TGTGCCAGCAGCCCGGACAACTACGAGCAGTACTTC
CDR3 protein: CASSPDNYEQYF

clone size: NA
CDR3 length: 15
D gene: TRBD1
J gene: TRBJ2-7
V gene: TRBV6-5
CDR3 DNA: TGTGCCAGCAGTTACGGGACAGGGAAAGCCTACGAGCAGTACTTC
CDR3 protein: CASSYGTGKAYEQYF

clone size: NA
CDR3 length: 15
D gene: TRBD1
J gene: TRBJ2-5
V gene: TRBV5-1
CDR3 DNA: TGCGCCAGCAGCTTGGCTCCAGGGGGCCTGGAGACCCAGTACTTC
CDR3 protein: CASSLAPGGLETQYF

clone size: NA
CDR3 length: 12
D gene: NA
J gene: TRBJ2-7
V gene: TRBV15
CDR3 DNA: TGTGCCACCAGCGTGGGTTCCTACGAGCAGTACTTC
CDR3 protein: CATSVGSYEQYF

clone size: NA
CDR3 length: 14
D gene: NA
J gene: TRBJ2-3
V gene: TRBV15
CDR3 DNA: TGTGCCACCAGCAGAGAAACGAGCACAGATACGCAGTATTTT
CDR3 protein: CATSRETSTDTQYF

clone size: NA
CDR3 length: 17
D gene: TRBD2
J gene: TRBJ2-1
V gene: TRBV7-6
CDR3 DNA: TGTGCCAGCAGCTTAGTTGGGAAGCGGGGGGCCGACAATGAGCAGTTCTTC
CDR3 protein: CASSLVGKRGADNEQFF

clone size: NA
CDR3 length: 15
D gene: NA
J gene: TRBJ1-2
V gene: TRBV19
CDR3 DNA: TGTGCCAGTAGTATTACGGCCCACGGGATCTATGGCTACACCTTC
CDR3 protein: CASSITAHGIYGYTF

clone size: once
CDR3 length: 13
D gene: NA
J gene: TRBJ2-5
V gene: TRBV7-6
CDR3 DNA: TGTGCCAGCAGCTTAGGGCAGCCGGAGACCCAGTACTTC
CDR3 protein: CASSLGQPETQYF

clone size: NA
CDR3 length: 14
D gene: NA
J gene: TRBJ1-3
V gene: TRBV14
CDR3 DNA: TGTGCCAGCAGCCAAGTAGCTCTCGGAAACACCATATATTTT
CDR3 protein: CASSQVALGNTIYF

clone size: NA
CDR3 length: 16
D gene: TRBD1
J gene: TRBJ2-2
V gene: TRBV5-1
CDR3 DNA: TGCGCCAGCAGCTCGGGGGGACAGGGGGCCACCGGGGAGCTGTTTTTT
CDR3 protein: CASSSGGQGATGELFF

clone size: few
CDR3 length: 13
D gene: NA
J gene: TRBJ2-3
V gene: TRBV2
CDR3 DNA: TGTGCCAGCCGGACAGACAACACAGATACGCAGTATTTT
CDR3 protein: CASRTDNTDTQYF

clone size: NA
CDR3 length: 15
D gene: TRBD1
J gene: TRBJ1-3
V gene: TRBV5-6
CDR3 DNA: TGTGCCAGCACCTTGGACAGGGTCTCTGGAAACACCATATATTTT
CDR3 protein: CASTLDRVSGNTIYF

clone size: NA
CDR3 length: 13
D gene: NA
J gene: TRBJ1-2
V gene: TRBV19
CDR3 DNA: TGTGCCAGTAGTATAGAGCGGCACTATGGCTACACCTTC
CDR3 protein: CASSIERHYGYTF

clone size: NA
CDR3 length: 13
D gene: NA
J gene: TRBJ2-5
V gene: TRBV15
CDR3 DNA: TGTGCCACCAGCAGGACAAACCAAGAGACCCAGTACTTC
CDR3 protein: CATSRTNQETQYF

clone size: NA
CDR3 length: 15
D gene: NA
J gene: TRBJ1-2
V gene: TRBV6-5
CDR3 DNA: TGTGCCAGCAGGTCCCCCGGGACGGAGAACTATGGCTACACCTTC
CDR3 protein: CASRSPGTENYGYTF

clone size: NA
CDR3 length: 16
D gene: TRBD2
J gene: TRBJ2-1
V gene: TRBV7-8
CDR3 DNA: TGTGCCAGCAGCCGACTAGCGGGGGGGACTTACAATGAGCAGTTCTTC
CDR3 protein: CASSRLAGGTYNEQFF

clone size: NA
CDR3 length: 13
D gene: NA
J gene: TRBJ1-2
V gene: TRBV27
CDR3 DNA: TGTGCCAGCAGCCCAAACAGGGTTGGTGGCTACACCTTC
CDR3 protein: CASSPNRVGGYTF

clone size: once
CDR3 length: 14
D gene: NA
J gene: TRBJ1-1
V gene: TRBV7-6
CDR3 DNA: TGTGCCAGCAGCCCTGCGATGAGAAGCACTGAAGCTTTCTTT
CDR3 protein: CASSPAMRSTEAFF

clone size: few
CDR3 length: 15
D gene: NA
J gene: TRBJ2-2
V gene: TRBV5-6
CDR3 DNA: TGTGCCAGCAGCTTGGCCTCCTTAAACACCGGGGAGCTGTTTTTT
CDR3 protein: CASSLASLNTGELFF

clone size: NA
CDR3 length: 14
D gene: NA
J gene: TRBJ1-3
V gene: TRBV6-5
CDR3 DNA: TGTGCCAGCAGTCCGAGGACAGACGGAAACACCATATATTTT
CDR3 protein: CASSPRTDGNTIYF

clone size: NA
CDR3 length: 15
D gene: TRBD1
J gene: TRBJ2-7
V gene: TRBV7-6
CDR3 DNA: TGTGCCAGCAGCCGAATGACGGGACAGGCGCGTGAGCAGTACTTC
CDR3 protein: CASSRMTGQAREQYF

clone size: NA
CDR3 length: 11
D gene: NA
J gene: TRBJ1-1
V gene: TRBV20-1
CDR3 DNA: TGCAGTGCTGACCGGGGCACTGAAGCTTTCTTT
CDR3 protein: CSADRGTEAFF

clone size: NA
CDR3 length: 15
D gene: NA
J gene: TRBJ1-2
V gene: TRBV7-9
CDR3 DNA: TGTGCCAGCACCTCACGGGGTGGGATTAACTATGGCTACACCTTC
CDR3 protein: CASTSRGGINYGYTF

clone size: NA
CDR3 length: 12
D gene: NA
J gene: TRBJ1-1
V gene: TRBV30
CDR3 DNA: TGTGCCTGGAGGGCGGGGGCAGGTGAAGCTTTCTTT
CDR3 protein: CAWRAGAGEAFF

clone size: NA
CDR3 length: 17
D gene: TRBD2
J gene: TRBJ2-7
V gene: TRBV5-1
CDR3 DNA: TGCGCCAGCAGCTTGACCGGAACTAGCGGGGGTTCCTACGAGCAGTACTTC
CDR3 protein: CASSLTGTSGGSYEQYF

clone size: once
CDR3 length: 15
D gene: NA
J gene: TRBJ2-4
V gene: TRBV10-1
CDR3 DNA: TGCGCCAGCAGTGAGTCCCCGTATGCCAAAAACATTCAGTACTTC
CDR3 protein: CASSESPYAKNIQYF

clone size: once
CDR3 length: 15
D gene: TRBD2
J gene: TRBJ2-7
V gene: TRBV5-1
CDR3 DNA: TGCGCCAGCAGCCCTTTGACTAGCGGGGGGTACGAGCAGTACTTC
CDR3 protein: CASSPLTSGGYEQYF

clone size: NA
CDR3 length: 14
D gene: NA
J gene: TRBJ1-2
V gene: TRBV6-1
CDR3 DNA: TGTGCCAGCAGTGTAACCGGGACACACTATGGCTACACCTTC
CDR3 protein: CASSVTGTHYGYTF